The T cell receptor (beta chain) described here comes from a study of shared clonotypes between healthy human individuals. Study-wide points: With few donors, the genetic and exposure-history diversity represented was limited. The study sampled only blood, and tissue repertoires likely differ.

The run depth of the assay was deep. Each PCR replicate from the sorted subsets contained 150 to 250 ng DNA, which is roughly 33,000 T cell genomes. TCRdb keeps only in-frame clones here, not all; method: immunoSEQ multiplex PCR. The top ten hold about 0.41% of the sample, which has 2 million to 2.5 million clones, 85% to 95% seen once. As concerns this clone: Antigen specificity is unknown.

V lost 1 base and J lost 16; bases outside the gene matches: 13. The CDR3 contains 14 residues. The germline V gene has CDR1 SGHRS and CDR2 YFSETQ. Sequenced: naive CD4+ T cells from PBMCs. The subset denotes: CD45RA+ positively selected. The chain combines TRBV5-1 with TRBJ2-4, with TRBD1 matching over 8 bases. The TCR originated in a man between 18 and 29 years old in good health. Some clones in this sample may be carry-over from other donors' samples. The CDR3 DNA is TGCGCCAGCAGCTTGTGGCAGGGGGCCCCCGCGGAATACTTC. This translates into CASSLWQGAPAEYF.